This is a list of T cell receptor beta chains from one sample in a study of prognosis after radiotherapy for stage I lung cancer. TCRdb re-analysed the multiplex PCR reads in MiXCR, keeping a single row per CDR3 protein. The repertoire holds 31,000 or so distinct CDR3 sequences, with approximately 46% as singletons. The sample was PBMCs, taken before or after stereotactic body radiation therapy (not recorded which). These receptor sequences come from a donor older than 45 with non-small cell lung cancer. Both conserved end residues are part of each CDR3. A D gene is named only where the DNA matches it firmly. The size of a clone is reported for some rows only, either as once, few or many, or as a class for expanded clones.

TRBJ2-3 | 16 | TRBV5-1 | TRBD1 | many | TGCGCCAGCAGCCGGGGCGGACAGGGGGCGGGGGATACGCAGTATTTT | CASSRGGQGAGDTQYF
TRBJ2-3 | 15 | TRBV24-1 | NA | medium-sized | TGTGCCACCAGTGATTTGGCAGGGGAGGTAGATACGCAGTATTTT | CATSDLAGEVDTQYF
TRBJ1-5 | 13 | TRBV20-1 | NA | many | TGCAGTGCGCCTGGACGGAGCAATCAGCCCCAGCATTTT | CSAPGRSNQPQHF
TRBJ1-3 | 13 | TRBV6-2/TRBV6-3 | NA | NA | TGTGCCACCGAGGGGGTGGACGGAAACACCATATATTTT | CATEGVDGNTIYF
TRBJ2-7 | 14 | TRBV9 | TRBD2 | many | TGTGCCAGCAGCCCGGGGAGGGTCTCCTACGAGCAGTACTTC | CASSPGRVSYEQYF
TRBJ1-1 | 13 | TRBV6-5 | NA | NA | TGTGCCAGCAGTTACCCCGGGACTAAAGAAGTTTTCTTT | CASSYPGTKEVFF
TRBJ2-5 | 12 | TRBV20-1 | NA | many | TGCAGTGCTAGAGACGGTCACGAGCCCCCGTACTTC | CSARDGHEPPYF
TRBJ1-6 | 14 | TRBV3-1 | TRBD1 | NA | TGTGCCAGCAGCCAAGCACAGGGGAATTCACCCCTCCACTTT | CASSQAQGNSPLHF
TRBJ2-7 | 14 | TRBV27 | TRBD1 | medium-sized | TGTGCCAGCAGTCTAAGACAGGGTGCGTACGAGCAGTACTTC | CASSLRQGAYEQYF
TRBJ2-1 | 15 | TRBV25-1 | TRBD2 | NA | TGTGCCAGCAGTGAATATGCGGGAGCGTACAATGAGCAGTTCTTC | CASSEYAGAYNEQFF
TRBJ2-7 | 13 | TRBV7-3 | NA | NA | TGTGCCAGCAGCTTCGTCGGCTCCTACGATCAGTACTTC | CASSFVGSYDQYF
TRBJ2-3 | 14 | TRBV6-4 | TRBD2 | medium-sized | TGTGCCAGCAGTGGAAGCGGGGACGCAGATACGCAGTATTTT | CASSGSGDADTQYF
TRBJ2-7 | 15 | TRBV28 | TRBD1 | medium-sized | TGTGCCAGCAGGATGCCGGGACAGCTTTTCTACGAGCAGTACTTC | CASRMPGQLFYEQYF
TRBJ2-1 | 15 | TRBV15 | TRBD1 | many | TGTGCCACCAGCAGAGACCGGACAGGGTCCAATGAGCAGTTCTTC | CATSRDRTGSNEQFF
TRBJ2-5 | 15 | TRBV19 | TRBD1 | many | TGTGCCAGTAGTATGTCGGACAGGGCGCAAGAGACCCAGTACTTC | CASSMSDRAQETQYF
TRBJ2-7 | 14 | TRBV7-8 | NA | NA | TGTGCCAGCAGCTTAACTGGGAGTGTCTACGAGCAGTACTTC | CASSLTGSVYEQYF
TRBJ2-3 | 14 | TRBV20-1 | NA | many | TGCAGTGCTAATACCGGGCCTTTTACAGATACGCAGTATTTT | CSANTGPFTDTQYF
TRBJ1-5 | 15 | TRBV28 | NA | NA | TGTGCCAGCAGTACCTCTTTGGAGGGCAATCAGCCCCAGCATTTT | CASSTSLEGNQPQHF
TRBJ2-3 | 18 | TRBV4-1 | TRBD2 | many | TGCGCCAGCAGCCAAGTACCGGGACTAGCGGGAAAGGGCGATACGCAGTATTTT | CASSQVPGLAGKGDTQYF
TRBJ2-3 | 15 | TRBV12-3/TRBV12-4 | NA | NA | TGTGCCAGCATTTTACTTAGGGTGGTCACAGATACGCAGTATTTT | CASILLRVVTDTQYF
TRBJ1-2 | 13 | TRBV5-1 | NA | NA | TGCGCCAGCAGCGGCGGGACTAACTATGGCTACACCTTC | CASSGGTNYGYTF
TRBJ2-7 | 11 | TRBV11-2 | NA | many | TGTGCCAGCAGCTTTGGTGGCGAGCAGTACTTC | CASSFGGEQYF
TRBJ1-1 | 13 | TRBV18 | TRBD1 | few | TGTGCCAGCTCAAAGGACAGGGACGCTGAAGCTTTCTTT | CASSKDRDAEAFF
TRBJ2-2 | 14 | TRBV19 | NA | NA | TGTGCCACAAGACGGGGGGCGAACACCGTTGAGCTGTTTTTT | CATRRGANTVELFF
TRBJ2-3 | 13 | TRBV6-2/TRBV6-3 | NA | NA | TGTGCCAGCAGTCCGGATTTCACAGATACGCAGTATTTT | CASSPDFTDTQYF
TRBJ2-1 | 17 | TRBV20-1 | TRBD2 | many | TGCAGTGCTAGAGACGGGACTAGCGGGAGCGTGGGGGGTGAGCAGTTCTTC | CSARDGTSGSVGGEQFF